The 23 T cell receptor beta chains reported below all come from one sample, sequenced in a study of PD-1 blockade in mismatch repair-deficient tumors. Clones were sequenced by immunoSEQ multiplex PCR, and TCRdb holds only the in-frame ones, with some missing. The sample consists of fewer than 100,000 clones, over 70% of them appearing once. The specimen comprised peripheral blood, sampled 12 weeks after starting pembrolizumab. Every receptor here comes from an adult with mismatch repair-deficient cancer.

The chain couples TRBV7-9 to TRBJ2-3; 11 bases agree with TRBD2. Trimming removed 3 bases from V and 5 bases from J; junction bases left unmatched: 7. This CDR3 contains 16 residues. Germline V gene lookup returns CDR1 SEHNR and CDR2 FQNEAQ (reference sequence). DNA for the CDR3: TGTGCCAGCAGCTTCGTAACTAGCGGGAGTAGAGATACGCAGTATTTT. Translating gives CASSFVTSGSRDTQYF. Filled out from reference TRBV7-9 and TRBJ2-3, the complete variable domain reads DTGVSQNPRHKITKRGQNVTFRCDPISEHNRLYWYRQTLGQGPEFLTYFQNEAQLEKSRLLSDRFSAERPKGSFSTLEIQRTEQGDSAMYLCASSFVTSGSRDTQYFGPGTRLTVL.

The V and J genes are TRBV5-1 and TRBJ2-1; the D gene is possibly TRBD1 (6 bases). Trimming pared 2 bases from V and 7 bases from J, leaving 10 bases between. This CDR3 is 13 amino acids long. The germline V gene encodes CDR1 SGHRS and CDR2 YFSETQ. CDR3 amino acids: CASSFLTGNEQFF. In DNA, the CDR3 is TGCGCCAGCAGCTTCCTCACAGGGAATGAGCAGTTCTTC. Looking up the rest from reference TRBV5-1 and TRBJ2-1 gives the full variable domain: KAGVTQTPRYLIKTRGQQVTLSCSPISGHRSVSWYQQTPGQGLQFLFEYFSETQRNKGNFPGRFSGRQFSNSRSEMNVSTLELGDSALYLCASSFLTGNEQFFGPGTRLTVL.

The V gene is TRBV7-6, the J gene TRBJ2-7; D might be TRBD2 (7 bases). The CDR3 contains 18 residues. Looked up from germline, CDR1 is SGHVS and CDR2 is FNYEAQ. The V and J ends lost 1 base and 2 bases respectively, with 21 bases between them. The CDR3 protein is CASSLEPPMRGTTYEQYF. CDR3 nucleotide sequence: TGTGCCAGCAGCTTAGAGCCTCCTATGAGGGGGACTACCTACGAGCAGTACTTC.

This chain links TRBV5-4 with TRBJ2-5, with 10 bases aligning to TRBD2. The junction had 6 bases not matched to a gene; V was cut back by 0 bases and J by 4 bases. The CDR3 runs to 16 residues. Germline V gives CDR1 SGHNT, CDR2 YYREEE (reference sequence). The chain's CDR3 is CASSLALAGVRETQYF. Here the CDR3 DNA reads TGTGCCAGCAGCTTGGCCCTAGCGGGAGTTCGAGAGACCCAGTACTTC.

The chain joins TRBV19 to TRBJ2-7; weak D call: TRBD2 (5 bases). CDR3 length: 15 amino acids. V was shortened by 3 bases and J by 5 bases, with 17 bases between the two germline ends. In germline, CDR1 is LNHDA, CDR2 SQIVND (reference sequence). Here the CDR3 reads CASSMLAGHIDEQYF. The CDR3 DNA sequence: TGTGCCAGTAGTATGTTGGCGGGCCATATCGACGAGCAGTACTTC.

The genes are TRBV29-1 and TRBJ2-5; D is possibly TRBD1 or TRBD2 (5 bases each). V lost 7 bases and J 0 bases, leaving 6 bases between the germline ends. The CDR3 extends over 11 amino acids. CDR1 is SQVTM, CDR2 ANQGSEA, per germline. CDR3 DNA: TGCAGCGCGGGACACCAAGAGACCCAGTACTTC. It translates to CSAGHQETQYF.

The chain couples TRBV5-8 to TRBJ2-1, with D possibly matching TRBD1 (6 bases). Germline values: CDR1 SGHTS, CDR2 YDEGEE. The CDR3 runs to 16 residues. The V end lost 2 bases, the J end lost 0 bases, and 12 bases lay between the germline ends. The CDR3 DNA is TGTGCCAGCAGCTTCTACCGGGACACCTCCTACAATGAGCAGTTCTTC. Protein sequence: CASSFYRDTSYNEQFF.

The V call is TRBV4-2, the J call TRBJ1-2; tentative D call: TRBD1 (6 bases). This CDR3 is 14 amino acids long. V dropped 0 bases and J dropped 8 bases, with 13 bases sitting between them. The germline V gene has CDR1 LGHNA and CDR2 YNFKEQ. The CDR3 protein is CASSQEKGGVGYTF. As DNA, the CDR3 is TGTGCCAGCAGCCAAGAAAAGGGGGGGGTCGGCTACACCTTC.

The CDR3 here is CASSSRQGAEGANVLTF. The CDR3 bases are TGTGCCAGCAGCTCGAGACAGGGGGCGGAAGGGGCCAACGTCCTGACTTTC. This rearrangement joins TRBV7-3 to TRBJ2-6; TRBD1 aligns across 10 bases. The CDR3 extends over 17 amino acids. V gave up 4 bases and J gave up 4 bases; unmatched junction bases: 7. The V gene's germline CDR1 is SGHTA and CDR2 FQGTGA. Supplemented by reference TRBV7-3 and TRBJ2-6, the full variable domain reads GAGVSQTPSNKVTEKGKYVELRCDPISGHTALYWYRQSLGQGPEFLIYFQGTGAADDSGLPNDRFFAVRPEGSVSTLKIQRTERGDSAVYLCASSSRQGAEGANVLTFGAGSRLTVL.

DNA for the CDR3: TGTGCCAGCAGGCCACTTGACAGGGGAGGAGACACCATATATTTT. Protein sequence: CASRPLDRGGDTIYF. The chain recombines TRBV6-6 with TRBJ1-3; 8 positions match TRBD1. The germline CDR1 and CDR2 sequences are MNHNY and SVGAGI (reference sequence). V was clipped by 6 bases and J by 8 bases; unmatched bases: 12. CDR3 length: 15 residues.

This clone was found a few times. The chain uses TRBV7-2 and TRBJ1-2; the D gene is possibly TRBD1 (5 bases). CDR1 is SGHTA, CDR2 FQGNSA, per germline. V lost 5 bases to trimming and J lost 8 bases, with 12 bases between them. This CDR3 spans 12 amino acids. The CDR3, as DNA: TGTGCCAGCAGCACCGGGACGTCCGGCTACACCTTC. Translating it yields CASSTGTSGYTF.

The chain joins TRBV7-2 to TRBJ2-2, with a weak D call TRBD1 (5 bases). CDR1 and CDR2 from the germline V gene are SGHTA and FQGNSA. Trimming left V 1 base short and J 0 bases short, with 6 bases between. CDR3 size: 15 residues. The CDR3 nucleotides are TGTGCCAGCAGCTTAGGGACACCGAACACCGGGGAGCTGTTTTTT. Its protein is CASSLGTPNTGELFF.

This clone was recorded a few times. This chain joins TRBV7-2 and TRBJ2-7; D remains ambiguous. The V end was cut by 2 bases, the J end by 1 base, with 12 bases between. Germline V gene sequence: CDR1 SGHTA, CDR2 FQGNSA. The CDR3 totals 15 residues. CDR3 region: CASSLWTDKSYEQYF. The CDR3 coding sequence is TGTGCCAGCAGCTTATGGACCGACAAATCCTACGAGCAGTACTTC.

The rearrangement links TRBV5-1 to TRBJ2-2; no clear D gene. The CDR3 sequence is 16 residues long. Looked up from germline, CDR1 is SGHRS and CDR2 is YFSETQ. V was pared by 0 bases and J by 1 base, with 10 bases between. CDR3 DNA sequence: TGCGCCAGCAGCTTGGCCATGGCTCAGAACACCGGGGAGCTGTTTTTT. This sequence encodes CASSLAMAQNTGELFF.

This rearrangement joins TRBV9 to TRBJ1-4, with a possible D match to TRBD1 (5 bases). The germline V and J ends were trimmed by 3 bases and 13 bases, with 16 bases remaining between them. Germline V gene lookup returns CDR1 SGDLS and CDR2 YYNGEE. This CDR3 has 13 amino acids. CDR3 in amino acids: CASSEWDDKTLFF. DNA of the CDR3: TGTGCCAGCAGCGAGTGGGACGATAAAACACTGTTTTTT.

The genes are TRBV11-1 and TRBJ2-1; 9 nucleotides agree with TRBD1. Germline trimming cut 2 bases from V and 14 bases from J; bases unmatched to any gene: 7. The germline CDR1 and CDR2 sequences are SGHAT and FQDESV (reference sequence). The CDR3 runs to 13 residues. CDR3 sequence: CASSLRTGGEEFF. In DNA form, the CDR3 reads TGTGCCAGCAGCTTAAGAACAGGGGGCGAGGAGTTCTTC. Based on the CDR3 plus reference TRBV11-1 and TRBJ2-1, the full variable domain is EAEVAQSPRYKITEKSQAVAFWCDPISGHATLYWYRQILGQGPELLVQFQDESVVDDSQLPKDRFSAERLKGVDSTLKIQPAELGDSAMYLCASSLRTGGEEFFGPGTRLTVL.

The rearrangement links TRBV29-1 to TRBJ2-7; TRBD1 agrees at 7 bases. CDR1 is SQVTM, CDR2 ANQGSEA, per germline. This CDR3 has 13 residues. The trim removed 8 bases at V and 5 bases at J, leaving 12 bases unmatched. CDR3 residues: CSFSGQVGDEQYF. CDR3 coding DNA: TGCAGCTTCTCCGGACAGGTTGGCGACGAGCAGTACTTC.

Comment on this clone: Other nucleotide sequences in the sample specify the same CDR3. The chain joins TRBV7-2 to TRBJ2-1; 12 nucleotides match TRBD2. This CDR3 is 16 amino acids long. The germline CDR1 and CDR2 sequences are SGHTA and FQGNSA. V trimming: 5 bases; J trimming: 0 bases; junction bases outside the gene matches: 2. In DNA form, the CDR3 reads TGTGCCAGCAGCCGGACTAGCGGGACCTCCTACAATGAGCAGTTCTTC. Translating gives CASSRTSGTSYNEQFF.

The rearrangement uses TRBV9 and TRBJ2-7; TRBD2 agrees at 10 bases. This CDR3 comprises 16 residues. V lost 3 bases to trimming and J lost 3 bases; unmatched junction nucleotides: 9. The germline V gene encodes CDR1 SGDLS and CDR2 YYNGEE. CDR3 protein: CASSAGTSEIGYEQYF. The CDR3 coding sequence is TGTGCCAGCAGCGCAGGGACTAGCGAGATTGGCTACGAGCAGTACTTC.

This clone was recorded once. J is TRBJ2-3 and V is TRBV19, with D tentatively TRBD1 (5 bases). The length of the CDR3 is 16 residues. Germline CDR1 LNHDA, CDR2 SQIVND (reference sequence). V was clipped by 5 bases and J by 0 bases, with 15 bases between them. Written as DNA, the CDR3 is TGTGCCAGTAGTCACCACAGGTTTCCTAGCACAGATACGCAGTATTTT. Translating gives CASSHHRFPSTDTQYF.

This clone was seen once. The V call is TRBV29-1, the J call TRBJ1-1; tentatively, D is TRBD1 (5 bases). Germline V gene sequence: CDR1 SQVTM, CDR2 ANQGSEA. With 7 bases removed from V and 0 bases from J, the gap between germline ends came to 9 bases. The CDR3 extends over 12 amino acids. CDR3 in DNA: TGCAGCGGTGGGGGGATGAACACTGAAGCTTTCTTT. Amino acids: CSGGGMNTEAFF.

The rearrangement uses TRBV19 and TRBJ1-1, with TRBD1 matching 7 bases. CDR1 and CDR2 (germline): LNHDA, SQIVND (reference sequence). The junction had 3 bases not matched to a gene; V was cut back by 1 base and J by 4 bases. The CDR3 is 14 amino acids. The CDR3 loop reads CASSIGNRGTEAFF. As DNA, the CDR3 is TGTGCCAGTAGTATAGGTAACAGGGGCACTGAAGCTTTCTTT.

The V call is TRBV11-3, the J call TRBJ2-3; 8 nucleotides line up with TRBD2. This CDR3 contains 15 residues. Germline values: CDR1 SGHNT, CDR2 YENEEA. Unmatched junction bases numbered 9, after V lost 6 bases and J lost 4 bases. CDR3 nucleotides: TGTGCCAGCAGTCGAAGCGGGGGATCCCCAGATACGCAGTATTTT. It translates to CASSRSGGSPDTQYF.